This T cell receptor beta chain appears in the sequencing data of a study of regulatory T cells in long-lasting Graves disease. CDR1 SGHAT and CDR2 FQNNGV come from the germline V gene. This CDR3 is built from 12 residues. The ends were cut back, 10 bases at V and 6 bases at J, with 15 bases in the middle. The authors built TCR beta libraries using iRepertoire HTBI primers and Arm-PCR of CDR3 regions. Using its own MiXCR run on the multiplex PCR reads, TCRdb lists one record per CDR3 protein. The repertoire holds about 660,000 distinct CDR3 sequences, with 25% to 30% as singletons. The sample's time point: persistent/refractory GD, antithyroid drugs over 5 years with positive TRAb. Construction of the TCR library relied on RNA isolated from PBMCs. This clonotype was observed a handful of times.

The source was peripheral blood mononuclear cells (PBMCs), collected when the disease was refractory, from a patient treated with antithyroid drugs. The receptor's source is a female donor with Graves disease. The chain recombines TRBV11-2 with TRBJ1-2, with TRBD1 as a possible D gene (6 bases). The CDR3 bases are TGTGCCATCGGAGGGGGGGGCGATGGCTACACCTTC. Protein product: CAIGGGGDGYTF.